A selection of T cell receptor beta chains follows, all from one sample in a study of OX40 agonist ivuxolimab in advanced cancers. Profiled with immunoSEQ multiplex PCR; TCRdb holds only in-frame clones, not every one. The sample lists about 82,000 clones; 75% to 90% were seen once. The source was CD4+ or CD8+ T cells sorted from blood, collected in a trial of the OX40 agonist ivuxolimab. Source of these receptors: an adult with an advanced solid tumor such as melanoma, head and neck, liver or kidney cancer. CDR3s include the opening cysteine and the closing phenylalanine or tryptophan. The order of the fields is clone size, V gene, J gene, D gene, CDR3 protein, CDR3 DNA. The D gene is left open where the match is weak. Not every row has a clone size; where given, it reads once, few, many or a size class.

.	TRBV6-1	TRBJ2-2	TRBD2	CASSVAGGVTGELFF	TGTGCCAGCAGTGTAGCGGGAGGTGTTACCGGGGAGCTGTTTTTT
.	TRBV4-2	TRBJ2-2	.	CASSQAPGTGELFF	TGTGCCAGCAGCCAAGCCCCGGGCACCGGGGAGCTGTTTTTT
.	TRBV7-2	TRBJ2-7	TRBD2	CASSPDRPLAGGYEQYF	TGTGCCAGCAGCCCAGACCGACCTCTAGCGGGGGGCTACGAGCAGTACTTC
.	TRBV5-4	TRBJ1-2	TRBD1	CASSPGTVPANYGYTF	TGTGCCAGCAGCCCAGGGACAGTCCCAGCTAACTATGGCTACACCTTC
.	TRBV7-8	TRBJ2-2	TRBD1	CASSLTGGIGELFF	TGTGCCAGCAGCTTGACAGGGGGCATCGGGGAGCTGTTTTTT
.	TRBV6-6	TRBJ1-5	.	CASSPELRHQPQHF	TGTGCCAGCAGCCCCGAACTTCGCCATCAGCCCCAGCATTTT
few	TRBV5-1	TRBJ2-3	.	CASSLERGASTDTQYF	TGCGCCAGCAGCTTGGAACGGGGGGCAAGCACAGATACGCAGTATTTT
once	TRBV7-9	TRBJ1-2	TRBD1	CASSFGGQGLNYGYTF	TGTGCCAGCAGCTTCGGGGGACAGGGACTTAACTATGGCTACACCTTC
.	TRBV28	TRBJ1-6	TRBD1	CASSPPDRFSPLHF	TGTGCCAGCAGCCCCCCGGACAGGTTTTCACCCCTCCACTTT
.	TRBV21-1	TRBJ2-3	.	CASSKRCDRSDTQYF	TGTGCCAGCAGCAAACGTTGCGATCGGTCAGATACGCAGTATTTT
.	TRBV5-1	TRBJ1-2	.	CASSLAAGAANYGYTF	TGCGCCAGCAGCTTGGCCGCCGGTGCAGCTAACTATGGCTACACCTTC
once	TRBV28	TRBJ1-2	TRBD1	CASSFLSGQGVPGYTF	TGTGCCAGCAGTTTTCTCTCGGGACAGGGAGTACCTGGCTACACCTTC
.	TRBV9	TRBJ1-1	.	CASSGRGGRNAEAFF	TGTGCCAGCAGCGGCCGAGGGGGGCGAAACGCTGAAGCTTTCTTT
.	TRBV30	TRBJ2-5	.	CAWTRRLRETQYF	TGTGCCTGGACGCGGCGCCTCAGGGAGACCCAGTACTTC
.	TRBV9	TRBJ2-5	.	CASSVAGTVGETQYF	TGTGCCAGCAGCGTAGCAGGGACCGTCGGAGAGACCCAGTACTTC